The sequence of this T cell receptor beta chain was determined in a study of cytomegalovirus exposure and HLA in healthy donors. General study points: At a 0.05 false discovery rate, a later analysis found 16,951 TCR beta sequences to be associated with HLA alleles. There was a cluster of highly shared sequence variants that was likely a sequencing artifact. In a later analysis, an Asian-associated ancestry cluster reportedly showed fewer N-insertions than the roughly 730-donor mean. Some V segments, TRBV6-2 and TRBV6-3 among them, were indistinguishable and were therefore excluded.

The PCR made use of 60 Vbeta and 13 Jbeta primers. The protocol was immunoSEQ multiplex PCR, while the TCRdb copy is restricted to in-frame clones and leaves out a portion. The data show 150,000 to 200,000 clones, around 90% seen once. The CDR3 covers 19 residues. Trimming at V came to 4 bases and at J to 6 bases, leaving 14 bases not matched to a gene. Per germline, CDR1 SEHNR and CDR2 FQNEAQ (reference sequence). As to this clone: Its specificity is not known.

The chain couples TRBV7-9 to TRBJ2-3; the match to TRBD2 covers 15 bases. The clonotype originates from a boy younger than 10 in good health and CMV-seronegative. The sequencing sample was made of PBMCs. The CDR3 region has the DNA TGTGCCAGCAGCTCGTCTAAGCGGACTAGCGGGAGGGCCCTGGATACGCAGTATTTT. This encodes CASSSSKRTSGRALDTQYF.